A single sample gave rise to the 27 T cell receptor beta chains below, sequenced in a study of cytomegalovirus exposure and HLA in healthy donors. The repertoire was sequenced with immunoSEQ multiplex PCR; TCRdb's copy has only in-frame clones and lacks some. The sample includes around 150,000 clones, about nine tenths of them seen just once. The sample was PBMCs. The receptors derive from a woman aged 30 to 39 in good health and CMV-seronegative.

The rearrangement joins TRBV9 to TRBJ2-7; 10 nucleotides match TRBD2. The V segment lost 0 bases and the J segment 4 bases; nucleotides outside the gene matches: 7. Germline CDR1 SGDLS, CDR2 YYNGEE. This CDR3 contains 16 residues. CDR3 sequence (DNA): TGTGCCAGCAGCGTAGGTGTTAGCGGGAGGTTGTACGAGCAGTACTTC. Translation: CASSVGVSGRLYEQYF.

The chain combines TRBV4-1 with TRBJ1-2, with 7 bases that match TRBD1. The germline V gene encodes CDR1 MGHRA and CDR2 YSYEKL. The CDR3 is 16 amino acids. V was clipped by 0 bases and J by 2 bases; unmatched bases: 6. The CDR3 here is CASSQDIDRDNYGYTF. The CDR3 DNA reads TGCGCCAGCAGCCAAGATATAGACAGGGACAACTATGGCTACACCTTC.

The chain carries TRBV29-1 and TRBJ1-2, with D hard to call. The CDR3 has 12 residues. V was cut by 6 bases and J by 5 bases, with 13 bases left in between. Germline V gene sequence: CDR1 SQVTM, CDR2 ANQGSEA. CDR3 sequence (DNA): TGCAGCGTCGCACCAGTGGCGTATGGCTACACCTTC. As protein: CSVAPVAYGYTF.

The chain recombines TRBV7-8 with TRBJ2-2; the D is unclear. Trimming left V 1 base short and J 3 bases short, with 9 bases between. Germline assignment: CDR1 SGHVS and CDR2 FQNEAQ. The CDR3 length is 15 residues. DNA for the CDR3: TGTGCCAGCAGCTTAGAATTTTGGGACACCGGGGAGCTGTTTTTT. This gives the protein CASSLEFWDTGELFF. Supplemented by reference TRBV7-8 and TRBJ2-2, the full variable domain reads GAGVSQSPRYKVAKRGQDVALRCDPISGHVSLFWYQQALGQGPEFLTYFQNEAQLDKSGLPSDRFFAERPEGSVSTLKIQRTQQEDSAVYLCASSLEFWDTGELFFGEGSRLTVL.

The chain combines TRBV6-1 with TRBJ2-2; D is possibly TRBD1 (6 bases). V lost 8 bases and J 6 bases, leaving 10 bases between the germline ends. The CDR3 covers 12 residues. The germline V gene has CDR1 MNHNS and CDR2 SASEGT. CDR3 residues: CASPRGPGELFF. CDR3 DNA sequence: TGTGCCAGCCCCAGGGGCCCCGGGGAGCTGTTTTTT.

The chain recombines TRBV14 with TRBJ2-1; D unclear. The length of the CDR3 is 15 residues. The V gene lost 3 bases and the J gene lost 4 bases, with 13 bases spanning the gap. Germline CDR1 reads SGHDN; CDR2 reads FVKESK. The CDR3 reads CASSQDIAVYNEQFF. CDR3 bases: TGTGCCAGCAGCCAGGATATCGCAGTATACAATGAGCAGTTCTTC.

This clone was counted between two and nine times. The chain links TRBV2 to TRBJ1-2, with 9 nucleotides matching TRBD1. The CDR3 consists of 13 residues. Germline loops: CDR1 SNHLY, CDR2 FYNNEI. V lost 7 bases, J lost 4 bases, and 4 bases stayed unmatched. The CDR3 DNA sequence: TGTGCCAGCACGAAGACAGGGGGCTATGGCTACACCTTC. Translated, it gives CASTKTGGYGYTF. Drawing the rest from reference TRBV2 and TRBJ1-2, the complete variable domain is EPEVTQTPSHQVTQMGQEVILRCVPISNHLYFYWYRQILGQKVEFLVSFYNNEISEKSEIFDDQFSVERPDGSNFTLKIRSTKLEDSAMYFCASTKTGGYGYTFGSGTRLTVV.

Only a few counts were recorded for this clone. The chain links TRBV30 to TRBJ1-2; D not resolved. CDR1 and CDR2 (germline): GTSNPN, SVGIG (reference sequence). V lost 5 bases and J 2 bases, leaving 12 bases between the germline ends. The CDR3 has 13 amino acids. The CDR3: CAWQPTENYGYTF. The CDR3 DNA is TGTGCCTGGCAACCCACAGAGAACTATGGCTACACCTTC.

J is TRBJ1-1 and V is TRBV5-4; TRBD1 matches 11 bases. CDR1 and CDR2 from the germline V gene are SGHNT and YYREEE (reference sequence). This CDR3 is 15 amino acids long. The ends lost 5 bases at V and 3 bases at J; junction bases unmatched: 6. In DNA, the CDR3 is TGTGCCAGCAGTCGGAGGGACAGGGGGGACACTGAAGCTTTCTTT. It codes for CASSRRDRGDTEAFF.

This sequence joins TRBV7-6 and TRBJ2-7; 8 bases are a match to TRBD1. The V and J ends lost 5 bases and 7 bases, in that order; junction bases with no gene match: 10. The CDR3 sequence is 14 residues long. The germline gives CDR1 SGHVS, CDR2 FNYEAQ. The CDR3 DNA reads TGTGCCAGCAGCGTGGACAGGGCCCTTGGGGAGCAGTACTTC. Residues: CASSVDRALGEQYF.

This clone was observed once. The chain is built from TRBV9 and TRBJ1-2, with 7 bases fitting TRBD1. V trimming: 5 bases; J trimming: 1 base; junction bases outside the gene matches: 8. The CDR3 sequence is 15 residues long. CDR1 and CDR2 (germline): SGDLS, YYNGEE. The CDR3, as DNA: TGTGCCAGCAGTCAGGGGGGTGGGTTTAACTATGGCTACACCTTC. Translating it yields CASSQGGGFNYGYTF. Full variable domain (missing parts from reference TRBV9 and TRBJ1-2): DSGVTQTPKHLITATGQRVTLRCSPRSGDLSVYWYQQSLDQGLQFLIQYYNGEERAKGNILERFSAQQFPDLHSELNLSSLELGDSALYFCASSQGGGFNYGYTFGSGTRLTVV.

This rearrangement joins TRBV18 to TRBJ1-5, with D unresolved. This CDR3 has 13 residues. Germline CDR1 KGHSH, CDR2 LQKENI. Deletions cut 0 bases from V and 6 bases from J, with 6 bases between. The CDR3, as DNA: TGTGCCAGCTCACCACCGTCAGGTCAGCCCCAGCATTTT. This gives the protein CASSPPSGQPQHF.

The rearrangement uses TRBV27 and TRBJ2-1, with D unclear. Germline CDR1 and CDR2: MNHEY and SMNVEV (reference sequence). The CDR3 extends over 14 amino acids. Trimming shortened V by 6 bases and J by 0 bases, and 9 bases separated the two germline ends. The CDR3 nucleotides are TGTGCCAGCAGGACCCTGAGCTCCTACAATGAGCAGTTCTTC. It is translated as CASRTLSSYNEQFF.

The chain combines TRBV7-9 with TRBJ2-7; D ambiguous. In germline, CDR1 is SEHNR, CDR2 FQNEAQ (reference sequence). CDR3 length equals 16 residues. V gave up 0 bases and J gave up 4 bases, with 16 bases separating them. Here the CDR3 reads CASSLAGRSAVYEQYF. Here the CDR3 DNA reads TGTGCCAGCAGCTTAGCGGGCCGCTCGGCGGTTTACGAGCAGTACTTC.

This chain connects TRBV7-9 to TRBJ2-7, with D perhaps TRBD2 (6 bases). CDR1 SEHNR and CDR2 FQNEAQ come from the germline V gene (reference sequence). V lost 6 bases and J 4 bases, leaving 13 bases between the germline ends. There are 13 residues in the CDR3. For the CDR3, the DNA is TGTGCCAGCAGTCCAACGGAGGGGTACGAGCAGTACTTC. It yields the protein CASSPTEGYEQYF.

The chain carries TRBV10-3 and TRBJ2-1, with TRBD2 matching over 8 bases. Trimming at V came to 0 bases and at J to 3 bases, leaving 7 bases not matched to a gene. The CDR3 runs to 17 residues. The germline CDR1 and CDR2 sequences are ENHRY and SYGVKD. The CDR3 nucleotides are TGTGCCATCAGTGAGTCGATGGCTAGCGGGTACTACAATGAGCAGTTCTTC. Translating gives CAISESMASGYYNEQFF.

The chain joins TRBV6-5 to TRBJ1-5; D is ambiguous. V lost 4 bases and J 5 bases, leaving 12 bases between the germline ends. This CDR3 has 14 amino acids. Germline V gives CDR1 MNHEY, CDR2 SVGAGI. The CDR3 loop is CASSFGIRDQPQHF. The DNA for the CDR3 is TGTGCCAGCAGTTTTGGGATACGCGATCAGCCCCAGCATTTT.

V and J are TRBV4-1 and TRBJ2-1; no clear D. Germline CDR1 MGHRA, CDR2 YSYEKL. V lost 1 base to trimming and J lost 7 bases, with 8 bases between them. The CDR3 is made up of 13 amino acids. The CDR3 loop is CASSQVVGNEQFF. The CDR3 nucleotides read TGCGCCAGCAGCCAAGTTGTTGGAAATGAGCAGTTCTTC.

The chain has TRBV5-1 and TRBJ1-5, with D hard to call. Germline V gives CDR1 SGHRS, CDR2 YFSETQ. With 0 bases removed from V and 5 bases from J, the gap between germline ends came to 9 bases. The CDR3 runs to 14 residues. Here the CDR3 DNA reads TGCGCCAGCAGCTTGGCCGGCGGCGATCAGCCCCAGCATTTT. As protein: CASSLAGGDQPQHF.

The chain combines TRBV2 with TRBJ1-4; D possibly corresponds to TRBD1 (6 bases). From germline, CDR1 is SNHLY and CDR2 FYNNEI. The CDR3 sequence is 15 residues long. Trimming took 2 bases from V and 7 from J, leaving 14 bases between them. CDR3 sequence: CASSEQGLVGEKLFF. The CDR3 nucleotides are TGTGCCAGCAGTGAACAGGGGCTCGTTGGTGAAAAACTGTTTTTT.

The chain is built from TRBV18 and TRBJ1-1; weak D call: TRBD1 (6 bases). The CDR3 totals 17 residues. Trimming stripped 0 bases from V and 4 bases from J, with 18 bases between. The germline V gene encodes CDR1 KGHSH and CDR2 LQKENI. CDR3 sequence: CASSPPSRGGRSTEAFF. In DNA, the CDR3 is TGTGCCAGCTCACCACCTAGCAGGGGAGGACGGAGCACTGAAGCTTTCTTT.

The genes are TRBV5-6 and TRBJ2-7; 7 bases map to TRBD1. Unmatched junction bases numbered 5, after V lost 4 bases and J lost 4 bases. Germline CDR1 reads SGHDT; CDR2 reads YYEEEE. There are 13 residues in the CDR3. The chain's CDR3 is CASSDRDSYEQYF. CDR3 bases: TGTGCCAGCAGCGATAGGGACAGTTACGAGCAGTACTTC.

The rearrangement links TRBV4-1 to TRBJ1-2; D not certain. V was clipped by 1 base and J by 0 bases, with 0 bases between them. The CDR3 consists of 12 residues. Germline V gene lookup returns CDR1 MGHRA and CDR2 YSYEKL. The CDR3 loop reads CASSQANYGYTF. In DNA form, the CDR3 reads TGCGCCAGCAGCCAAGCTAACTATGGCTACACCTTC.

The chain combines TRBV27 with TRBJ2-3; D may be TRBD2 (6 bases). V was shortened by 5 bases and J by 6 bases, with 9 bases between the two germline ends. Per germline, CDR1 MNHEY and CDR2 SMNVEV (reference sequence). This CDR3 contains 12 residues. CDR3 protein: CASSRGMDTQYF. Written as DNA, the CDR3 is TGTGCCAGCAGTCGCGGGATGGATACGCAGTATTTT.

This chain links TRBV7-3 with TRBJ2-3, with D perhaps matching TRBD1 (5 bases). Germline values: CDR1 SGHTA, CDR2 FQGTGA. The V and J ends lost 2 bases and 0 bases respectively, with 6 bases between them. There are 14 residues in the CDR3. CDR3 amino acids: CASSLGASTDTQYF. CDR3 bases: TGTGCCAGCAGCTTAGGGGCCAGCACAGATACGCAGTATTTT.

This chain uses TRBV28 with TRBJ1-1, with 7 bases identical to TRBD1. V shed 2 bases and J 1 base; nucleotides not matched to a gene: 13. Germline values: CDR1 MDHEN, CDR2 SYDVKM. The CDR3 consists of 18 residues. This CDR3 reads CASSLHRDSQRKNTEAFF. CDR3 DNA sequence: TGTGCCAGCAGTTTACACCGGGACAGCCAACGGAAGAACACTGAAGCTTTCTTT.

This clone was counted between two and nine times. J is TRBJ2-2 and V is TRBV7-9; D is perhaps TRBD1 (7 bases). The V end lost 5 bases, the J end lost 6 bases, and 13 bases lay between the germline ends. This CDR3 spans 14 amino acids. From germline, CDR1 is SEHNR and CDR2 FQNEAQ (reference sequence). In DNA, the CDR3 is TGTGCCAGCAGCCTCGACAGGGAGGCCGGGGAGCTGTTTTTT. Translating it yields CASSLDREAGELFF.